This T cell receptor (beta chain) was recovered during a study of neurological immune-mediated disorders. Notes on the study in general: CDR3 amino acid sequences of expanded clones were not shared across subjects, a result suggesting private repertoires in all groups. TCR clonal expansion peaked in HTLV-1-associated myelopathy patients and was lowest in multiple sclerosis patients.

Time point specified: longitudinal time-point 3. CDR1 and CDR2 (germline): WSHSY, SAAADI. Trimming took 4 bases from V and 3 from J, leaving 15 bases between them. CDR3 size: 15 residues. The authors made cDNA by 5'RACE with 10-nucleotide random UMIs. TCRdb re-called the 5' RACE reads with MiXCR, one entry per CDR3 protein. The sample yields roughly 48,000 distinct CDR3 sequences, about 12% seen once. This clonotype has ten or more counts. Its antigen is unknown. This TCR was recovered from a male donor with HTLV-1-associated myelopathy (HAM/TSP). The chain carries TRBV10-2 and TRBJ1-2; a weak D match, TRBD1 (6 bases). The sample comprised PBMCs. CDR3 protein: CASSGTGGADYGYTF. CDR3 DNA: TGCGCCAGCAGTGGGACGGGGGGCGCAGACTATGGCTACACCTTC.